This T cell receptor beta chain was recorded in a study of circulating CD8 cells and anti-PD-1 response in melanoma. By sample share, this clonotype is large. What it recognizes is unknown. Sorting of live CD3+CD8+TCRalphabeta+ cells by PD-1 and/or TIGIT gave four subsets. The QIAseq Immune Repertoire TCR panel built the libraries from roughly 15 ng of total RNA. One entry per CDR3 protein results from TCRdb running MiXCR on the reads. The sample comprises hundreds of distinct CDR3 sequences, roughly 9% of which are singletons, and roughly 27% rests with the top ten. General observations from the study: PD-1 and DPOS subsets showed similar, higher clonality than DNEG. Published repertoire comparisons used only baseline and M1 samples from a small cohort with few responders.

CDR1 and CDR2 from the germline V gene are SGHVS and FQNEAQ. The CDR3 is 16 residues long. The V gene lost 1 base and the J gene lost 2 bases, with 14 bases spanning the gap. This sequence joins TRBV7-8 and TRBJ1-2; perhaps TRBD1 as D (5 bases). The sample in question was CD8+ T cells from PBMCs, obtained at baseline or after one month of anti-PD-1 therapy (not recorded which). The clonotype was recovered from a human donor with melanoma. Here the CDR3 reads CASSLGPRDPNYGYTF. CDR3 coding DNA: TGTGCCAGCAGCTTAGGCCCCAGGGATCCAAACTATGGCTACACCTTC. Full variable domain (remainder filled in from reference TRBV7-8 and TRBJ1-2): GAGVSQSPRYKVAKRGQDVALRCDPISGHVSLFWYQQALGQGPEFLTYFQNEAQLDKSGLPSDRFFAERPEGSVSTLKIQRTQQEDSAVYLCASSLGPRDPNYGYTFGSGTRLTVV.